Below are 17 T cell receptor beta chains sequenced from a single sample in a study of blood T cells in healthy people across ages. The use of a sample-barcoded 5' primer and a J-beta primer mix characterized a second PCR of roughly 6 to 11 cycles. In TCRdb, the 5' RACE reads were re-called with MiXCR into one record per CDR3 protein. Of some 1.4 million distinct CDR3 sequences listed, around 39% are singletons. Sequencing input: blood. These receptor sequences come from a woman aged 18-29 years in good health.

This clonotype was picked up a small number of times. The chain carries TRBV5-1 and TRBJ2-7; D might be TRBD1 (5 bases). CDR1 is SGHRS and CDR2 is YFSETQ in the germline V gene. V gave up 0 bases and J gave up 3 bases, with 10 bases separating them. CDR3 length: 14 amino acids. CDR3 DNA: TGCGCCAGCAGCTTGGAACAGGCTTACTACGAGCAGTACTTC. Its translation is CASSLEQAYYEQYF.

The gene calls are TRBV7-6 and TRBJ2-5, with D possibly matching TRBD2 (5 bases). Judging by the DNA end, TRBJ2-7 fits better; the J call may be wrong. This CDR3 is built from 15 residues. From germline, CDR1 is SGHVS and CDR2 FNYEAQ. For the CDR3, the DNA is TGTGCCAGCAGCTTAGGTGCGAGGGAAGGAGGCGAGCAGTACTTC. It translates to CASSLGAREGGEQYF.

This clonotype was seen more than once but under ten times. The chain joins TRBV7-2 to TRBJ2-1; 10 nucleotides match TRBD2. There are 15 residues in the CDR3. The V segment lost 1 base and the J segment 6 bases; nucleotides outside the gene matches: 3. Germline CDR1 reads SGHTA; CDR2 reads FQGNSA. The CDR3 sequence is CASSLERGGPNEQFF. CDR3 coding DNA: TGTGCCAGCAGCTTAGAGCGGGGGGGCCCCAATGAGCAGTTCTTC.

This clonotype was found a few times. The chain carries TRBV6-1 and TRBJ1-2; possible D gene TRBD1, 5 bases. The CDR3 runs to 17 residues. Germline V gene lookup returns CDR1 MNHNS and CDR2 SASEGT. Trimming left V 6 bases short and J 4 bases short, with 24 bases between. The CDR3 sequence is CASSLNLPGRMVYGYTF. DNA for the CDR3: TGTGCCAGCAGCCTAAATTTACCGGGACGAATGGTCTATGGCTACACCTTC.

The table lists this clonotype with many counts. This rearrangement joins TRBV10-3 to TRBJ2-7, with 9 positions matching TRBD2. V trimming: 0 bases; J trimming: 2 bases; junction bases outside the gene matches: 5. The CDR3 covers 16 residues. From germline, CDR1 is ENHRY and CDR2 SYGVKD. CDR3 DNA sequence: TGTGCCATCAGTGAGTCGACTAGCGGACTGACCTACGAGCAGTACTTC. Residues: CAISESTSGLTYEQYF.

V gene TRBV29-1 combines with J gene TRBJ2-1; D is unresolved. The germline V gene has CDR1 SQVTM and CDR2 ANQGSEA. Trimming left V 3 bases short and J 7 bases short, with 22 bases between. This CDR3 region has 16 residues. CDR3 in DNA: TGCAGCGTTGATAAGCACACCCGTTCAGGCCCGAATGAGCAGTTCTTC. This gives the protein CSVDKHTRSGPNEQFF.

The chain carries TRBV7-3 and TRBJ1-6, with 7 bases that match TRBD1. The CDR3 totals 18 residues. CDR1 is SGHTA, CDR2 FQGTGA, per germline. J was trimmed by 0 bases and V by 5 bases; bases with no gene match: 10. CDR3 sequence (DNA): TGTGCCAGCAGCGAGGGACAGTTAACGAGCTCCTATAATTCACCCCTCCACTTT. It encodes CASSEGQLTSSYNSPLHF.

The sample holds a few counts of this clonotype. V and J are TRBV5-8 and TRBJ2-1; 12 bases map to TRBD2. There are 14 residues in the CDR3. The V gene end was trimmed by 4 bases and the J gene end by 9 bases; junction bases not matched to a gene: 5. CDR1 is SGHTS and CDR2 is YDEGEE in the germline V gene. This chain's CDR3 is CASSPRTSGAEQFF. The DNA for the CDR3 is TGTGCCAGCAGCCCGCGGACTAGCGGGGCTGAGCAGTTCTTC.

The chain employs TRBV2 and TRBJ2-5; 12 nucleotides align to TRBD2. CDR1 is SNHLY, CDR2 FYNNEI, per germline. The V gene end was trimmed by 6 bases and the J gene end by 5 bases; junction bases not matched to a gene: 10. There are 16 residues in the CDR3. The CDR3 spells CASRPTSGGSLETQYF. CDR3 DNA: TGTGCCAGCAGGCCCACTAGCGGGGGGTCCCTCGAGACCCAGTACTTC.

This clonotype was picked up a small number of times. The rearrangement links TRBV12-3 or TRBV12-4 to TRBJ1-3; D unresolved. This CDR3 is 14 amino acids long. Trimming shortened V by 1 base and J by 4 bases, and 8 bases separated the two germline ends. CDR3 in amino acids: CASSLGARGNTIYF. As DNA, the CDR3 is TGTGCCAGCAGTTTAGGGGCTCGAGGAAACACCATATATTTT.

Notes on this clonotype: Mismatch with germline at one junction end may stem from a read error. The chain couples TRBV18 to TRBJ2-5; D is possibly TRBD2 (6 bases). Germline V CDR1 and CDR2: KGHSH, LQKENI. This CDR3 comprises 14 residues. The CDR3 coding sequence is TGTGCCAGCTCACCACCGACCACCCGGGAGACCCAGTACTTT. This encodes CASSPPTTRETQYF.

The rearrangement uses TRBV2 and TRBJ2-1; D may correspond to TRBD1 or TRBD2 (5 bases each). CDR3 size: 14 residues. Germline assignment: CDR1 SNHLY and CDR2 FYNNEI. The CDR3 protein is CTGAGAATNNEQFF. The CDR3 DNA reads TGTACCGGGGCTGGGGCGGCAACCAACAATGAGCAGTTCTTC.

The chain couples TRBV27 to TRBJ1-5; D is possibly TRBD1 (5 bases). CDR3 size: 12 residues. Germline V gene data show CDR1 as MNHEY and CDR2 as SMNVEV (reference sequence). V was clipped by 8 bases and J by 5 bases, with 10 bases between them. DNA of the CDR3: TGTGCCAGCTGGGACCCATATCAGCCCCAGCATTTT. As protein: CASWDPYQPQHF.

The V call is TRBV19, the J call TRBJ1-2; TRBD1 aligns across 10 bases. Per the germline V gene, CDR1 is LNHDA and CDR2 is SQIVND (reference sequence). V lost 7 bases, J lost 4 bases, and 12 bases stayed unmatched. The CDR3 extends over 16 amino acids. This chain's CDR3 is CASIRTGGQSLYGYTF. In DNA, the CDR3 is TGTGCCAGTATCCGGACAGGGGGGCAATCCCTCTATGGCTACACCTTC.

The J gene is TRBJ2-5, the V gene TRBV18; TRBD1 agrees at 9 bases. Germline CDR1 reads KGHSH; CDR2 reads LQKENI. CDR3 length: 14 amino acids. J gave up 4 bases and V 6 bases, and 6 bases lay outside the gene matches. The CDR3 sequence is CASSAGTGRETQYF. Here the CDR3 DNA reads TGTGCCAGCTCGGCCGGGACAGGGCGAGAGACCCAGTACTTC.

This clonotype was recorded only once. The chain uses TRBV10-3 and TRBJ2-1; D is unresolved. This CDR3 region has 15 residues. The V end was cut by 6 bases, the J end by 13 bases, with 25 bases between. Germline V gene data show CDR1 as ENHRY and CDR2 as SYGVKD. The CDR3 DNA is TGTGCCATCAGCGCTACCCCAGTGGGCCAAGAGACCCAGTTCTTC. It encodes CAISATPVGQETQFF.

The chain joins TRBV27 to TRBJ1-6; D unclear. The V and J ends lost 5 bases and 6 bases respectively, with 14 bases between them. The V gene's germline CDR1 is MNHEY and CDR2 SMNVEV (reference sequence). This CDR3 comprises 15 residues. DNA for the CDR3: TGTGCCAGCAGTATAGGCTGGACGGCTAATTCACCCCTCCACTTT. Translation gives CASSIGWTANSPLHF.